The sequence of this T cell receptor beta chain was determined in a study of cytomegalovirus exposure and HLA in healthy donors. Study-wide results and caveats: The tendency of first-cohort TCR clusters to co-occur in the approximately 120 validation repertoires was identified by a subsequent analysis. A few chains tied to CMV proved CMV antigen-specific in vitro.

Comments on this clone: Its target is not known.

Germline V gene sequence: CDR1 SGHNT, CDR2 YENEEA. The ends were cut back, 1 base at V and 4 bases at J, with 9 bases in the middle. There are 14 residues in the CDR3. Repertoires were generated with immunoSEQ multiplex PCR, while TCRdb's copy carries only in-frame clones and drops some. The table has over 250,000 clones, 70% to 90% seen once; the top ten hold 0.9% to 1.1%. V usage is TRBV11-3 and J usage is TRBJ2-3, with D perhaps matching TRBD1 (5 bases). The TCR sequence derives from a young woman in good health and CMV-seronegative. What was sequenced was PBMCs. CDR3 amino acids: CASSLGGQADTQYF. The DNA of the CDR3 is TGTGCCAGCAGCTTAGGGGGCCAGGCAGATACGCAGTATTTT.